The 17 T cell receptor beta chains below come from one sample, sequenced in a study of sequential checkpoint blockade in melanoma. Sample treatment: randomized to nivolumab then ipilimumab (arm A) or the reverse (arm B). The method was immunoSEQ multiplex PCR; TCRdb's version includes in-frame clones alone and lacks a portion of them. The table records some 9,000 clones, 59% of them present only once. Sequences were derived from CD8+ T cells sorted from blood (inferred from file names), sampled from a patient given nivolumab and ipilimumab in sequence. Source of these receptors: a human donor with melanoma.

This clone was found once. CDR3: CASSRPGGGRVEQYF. For the CDR3, the DNA is TGTGCCAGCAGCAGGCCGGGCGGGGGCCGGGTCGAGCAGTACTTC. This chain links TRBV5-4 with TRBJ2-5, with a tentative D call TRBD2 (7 bases). The J call is in doubt because the DNA end fits TRBJ2-7 better. The CDR3 length is 15 residues. Per the germline V gene, CDR1 is SGHNT and CDR2 is YYREEE (reference sequence).

CDR3 sequence reads: CASNDPGQDYGYTF. CDR3 sequence (DNA): TGTGCCAGCAACGACCCGGGACAGGACTATGGCTACACCTTC. The gene calls are TRBV6-4 and TRBJ1-2; 8 bases agree with TRBD1. J gave up 3 bases and V 7 bases, and 7 bases lay outside the gene matches. The germline V gene encodes CDR1 MRHNA and CDR2 SNTAGT. The CDR3 has 14 amino acids.

A word on this clone: This likely reflects a read error, since a far larger clone is one base away. The V and J genes are TRBV4-2 and TRBJ1-1; D unclear. Germline CDR1 and CDR2: LGHNA and YNFKEQ. The CDR3 loop spans 12 amino acids. CDR3 in DNA: TGTGCCAGCAGCCAGGGCAGCACTGCAGCTTTCTTT. The encoded protein is CASSQGSTAAFF.

The rearrangement links TRBV4-2 to TRBJ2-1; 10 nucleotides agree with TRBD2. Germline lookup yields CDR1 LGHNA and CDR2 YNFKEQ. The V and J ends lost 3 bases and 4 bases, in that order; junction bases with no gene match: 3. This CDR3 is 15 amino acids long. The CDR3, as DNA: TGTGCCAGCAGCCACGGAGCGGGGGGGTACAATGAGCAGTTCTTC. Amino acid sequence: CASSHGAGGYNEQFF.

The rearrangement uses TRBV7-8 and TRBJ1-2; no firm D call. The CDR3 is 13 amino acids. Germline CDR1 SGHVS, CDR2 FQNEAQ. The germline V and J ends were trimmed by 0 bases and 4 bases, with 6 bases remaining between them. CDR3 sequence: CASSLAQSYGYTF. In nucleotides, the CDR3 is TGTGCCAGCAGCTTAGCACAGTCCTATGGCTACACCTTC.

The CDR3 is CASSQYRTSVAGELFF. The CDR3 DNA follows: TGCGCCAGCAGCCAATATAGGACTAGCGTAGCCGGGGAGCTGTTTTTT. V and J are TRBV4-3 and TRBJ2-2; 9 positions match TRBD2. Germline CDR1 reads LGHNA; CDR2 reads YSLEER. V lost 2 bases, J lost 6 bases, and 7 bases stayed unmatched. The CDR3 sequence is 16 residues long.

The rearrangement links TRBV2 to TRBJ2-7; the D is unclear. CDR3 length equals 12 residues. V gave up 5 bases and J gave up 0 bases, with 5 bases separating them. Germline loops: CDR1 SNHLY, CDR2 FYNNEI. The CDR3 loop reads CASSPVSYEQYF. CDR3 DNA: TGTGCCAGCAGTCCTGTCTCCTACGAGCAGTACTTC.

This rearrangement joins TRBV5-1 to TRBJ1-2; 7 nucleotides agree with TRBD1. Trimming at V came to 4 bases and at J to 3 bases, leaving 15 bases not matched to a gene. This CDR3 is built from 17 residues. Germline V CDR1 and CDR2: SGHRS, YFSETQ. The DNA for the CDR3 is TGCGCCAGCAGCCTGATCTCAGGGGGTTTCTTGGACTATGGCTACACCTTC. Its protein is CASSLISGGFLDYGYTF.

A word on this clone: Being one base from a much bigger clone, this may be a read error. CDR3 loop: CASSWIQGADTEALF. In nucleotides, the CDR3 is TGCGCCAGCAGCTGGATACAGGGGGCCGACACTGAAGCTCTCTTT. This rearrangement joins TRBV5-1 to TRBJ1-1; 9 nucleotides match TRBD1. Germline lookup yields CDR1 SGHRS and CDR2 YFSETQ. This CDR3 contains 15 residues. Variable domain in full (rest from reference TRBV5-1 and TRBJ1-1): KAGVTQTPRYLIKTRGQQVTLSCSPISGHRSVSWYQQTPGQGLQFLFEYFSETQRNKGNFPGRFSGRQFSNSRSEMNVSTLELGDSALYLCASSWIQGADTEALFGQGTRLTVV.

The count of this clone is one. The chain employs TRBV5-6 and TRBJ1-2, with D perhaps matching TRBD1 (5 bases). V shed 0 bases and J shed 3 bases, with 15 bases lying between them. CDR3 length: 16 residues. From germline, CDR1 is SGHDT and CDR2 YYEEEE. DNA for the CDR3: TGTGCCAGCAGCTTGGGCTCAGGGAACAACTACTATGGCTACACCTTC. Its protein product is CASSLGSGNNYYGYTF.

This clone showed up just a few times. The rearrangement joins TRBV4-2 to TRBJ1-1, with 10 bases lining up with TRBD1. V lost 7 bases and J lost 5; bases outside the gene matches: 10. The CDR3 is 15 residues long. CDR1 is LGHNA and CDR2 is YNFKEQ in the germline V gene. The CDR3 DNA reads as TGTGCCAGCAACCCAAGACAGGGGGCGCTTACTGAAGCTTTCTTT. This codes for CASNPRQGALTEAFF.

The rearrangement joins TRBV2 to TRBJ1-4; 11 bases line up with TRBD1. This CDR3 comprises 15 residues. The germline V gene has CDR1 SNHLY and CDR2 FYNNEI. J was trimmed by 3 bases and V by 6 bases; bases with no gene match: 3. In DNA form, the CDR3 reads TGTGCCAGCAGGGACAGGGGGCAGTCTAATGAAAAACTGTTTTTT. Translated, it gives CASRDRGQSNEKLFF.

This clone was counted between two and nine times. V gene TRBV5-6 combines with J gene TRBJ2-5; TRBD2 matches at 14 bases. The tail of the sequence fits TRBJ2-7 better, so the J call may be wrong. Looked up from germline, CDR1 is SGHDT and CDR2 is YYEEEE. The length of the CDR3 is 19 residues. In DNA, the CDR3 is TGTGCCAGCAGCGCCAGACTAGCGGGGGGGCCTCTGGGGGCCTACGAGCAGTACTTC. Residues: CASSARLAGGPLGAYEQYF.

V is TRBV29-1 and J is TRBJ2-7, with D maybe TRBD2 (6 bases). Germline CDR1 reads SQVTM; CDR2 reads ANQGSEA. The CDR3 has 12 amino acids. V was trimmed by 6 bases and J by 3 bases, leaving 12 bases between them. The CDR3 reads CSVRDRYYEQYF. Written as DNA, the CDR3 is TGCAGCGTGCGGGACCGTTACTACGAGCAGTACTTC.

This clone was seen a handful of times. The V gene is TRBV11-2, the J gene TRBJ2-7, with TRBD2 matching over 8 bases. The CDR3 consists of 13 residues. Germline CDR1 is SGHAT and CDR2 is FQNNGV. V lost 7 bases to trimming and J lost 6 bases; unmatched junction nucleotides: 8. CDR3 sequence (DNA): TGTGCCAGCACCATTCCTGGGACTAGCGAGCAGTACTTC. The encoded protein is CASTIPGTSEQYF. Looking up the rest from reference TRBV11-2 and TRBJ2-7 gives the full variable domain: EAGVAQSPRYKIIEKRQSVAFWCNPISGHATLYWYQQILGQGPKLLIQFQNNGVVDDSQLPKDRFSAERLKGVDSTLKIQPAKLEDSAVYLCASTIPGTSEQYFGPGTRLTVT.

This clone has a handful of counts. The chain is built from TRBV28 and TRBJ2-2; D is uncertain. The CDR3 length is 13 residues. The ends were cut back, 6 bases at V and 6 bases at J, with 11 bases in the middle. Germline V gene sequence: CDR1 MDHEN, CDR2 SYDVKM. The CDR3 here is CASSSSSAGELFF. CDR3 coding DNA: TGTGCCAGCAGCTCTAGTTCGGCCGGGGAGCTGTTTTTT.

The chain uses TRBV19 and TRBJ2-3, with 8 bases aligning to TRBD1. The CDR3 has 15 amino acids. The V and J ends lost 5 bases and 0 bases, in that order; junction bases with no gene match: 4. Germline-derived CDR1 and CDR2 are LNHDA and SQIVND (reference sequence). Written as DNA, the CDR3 is TGTGCCAGTAGTGCGGACAGGGCTAGCACAGATACGCAGTATTTT. It is translated as CASSADRASTDTQYF.